This passage covers 9 T cell receptor beta chains from one sample sequenced in a study of CD8 T cells in ankylosing spondylitis. A single record per CDR3 protein comes from TCRdb applying MiXCR to the 5' RACE reads. The repertoire has some 92,000 distinct CDR3 sequences, around 30% of them found once; the top ten carry roughly three fifths. Sequencing used blood, either unsorted or a sorted T cell fraction (not recorded which). The receptors here all came from a male donor with ankylosing spondylitis or in good health (not recorded which).

This rearrangement joins TRBV12-3 or TRBV12-4 to TRBJ1-5, with D unclear. Trimming shortened V by 6 bases and J by 2 bases, and 11 bases separated the two germline ends. The CDR3 is 14 residues long. CDR3 region: CASRHPGGNQPQHF. The CDR3 bases are TGTGCCAGCAGGCACCCCGGGGGCAATCAGCCCCAGCATTTT.

The chain is built from TRBV12-3 or TRBV12-4 and TRBJ1-3, with D hard to call. CDR3 length: 15 residues. Trimming removed 3 bases at V and 3 bases at J, with 12 bases between. CDR3 sequence (DNA): TGTGCCAGCAGTTTGAGGAGACGGCTTGGAAACACCATATATTTT. This gives the protein CASSLRRRLGNTIYF.

This clonotype has a count of ten or more. The chain links TRBV12-3 or TRBV12-4 to TRBJ1-1; unclear D gene. CDR3 length: 13 amino acids. V shed 5 bases and J shed 5 bases, with 12 bases lying between them. CDR3 bases: TGTGCCAGCAGTCCCCGACGGGGAACTGAAGCTTTCTTT. It encodes CASSPRRGTEAFF.

This clonotype was observed a handful of times. The V and J genes are TRBV5-5 and TRBJ2-5, with D possibly matching TRBD2 (6 bases). The CDR3 contains 14 residues. The germline CDR1 and CDR2 sequences are SGHKS and YYEKEE (reference sequence). The ends were cut back, 6 bases at V and 0 bases at J, with 12 bases in the middle. The CDR3 nucleotides read TGTGCCAGCAACATCGGACTACACCAAGAGACCCAGTACTTC. It is translated as CASNIGLHQETQYF.

This sequence joins TRBV12-3 or TRBV12-4 and TRBJ2-7; perhaps D is TRBD1 or TRBD2 (6 bases each). This CDR3 is built from 13 residues. Trimming shortened V by 2 bases and J by 7 bases, and 12 bases separated the two germline ends. CDR3: CASSLWGAGEQYF. The CDR3 region has the DNA TGTGCCAGCAGTTTATGGGGGGCGGGGGAGCAGTACTTC.

The gene calls are TRBV4-1 and TRBJ1-6; D gene ambiguous. The CDR3 runs to 14 residues. Trimming left V 8 bases short and J 8 bases short, with 16 bases between. Germline V CDR1 and CDR2: MGHRA, YSYEKL. The CDR3 region has the DNA TGCGCCAGCGGGCCTCTCCCGGCCCATTCACCCCTCCACTTT. Translating it yields CASGPLPAHSPLHF.

At least ten counts were recorded for this clonotype. CDR3 amino acids: CSARYMQETQYF. The DNA of the CDR3 is TGCAGTGCTAGATACATGCAAGAGACCCAGTACTTC. This chain joins TRBV20-1 and TRBJ2-5, with no clear D. The CDR3 is 12 residues long. V lost 2 bases to trimming and J lost 2 bases, with 6 bases between them. Germline CDR1 reads DFQATT; CDR2 reads SNEGSKA (reference sequence).

This clonotype showed up just a few times. The chain links TRBV29-1 to TRBJ2-5; D may match TRBD1 or TRBD2 (7 bases each). Trimming cost V 2 bases and J 0 bases, with 19 bases left between them. The V gene's germline CDR1 is SQVTM and CDR2 ANQGSEA. The length of the CDR3 is 17 residues. CDR3 in amino acids: CSVEMAGGARYQETQYF. The CDR3 bases are TGCAGCGTTGAAATGGCAGGGGGGGCTCGGTACCAAGAGACCCAGTACTTC.

The chain links TRBV12-3 or TRBV12-4 to TRBJ1-1, with unresolved D. The CDR3 is 16 residues long. Trimming removed 6 bases from V and 1 base from J, with 18 bases in between. The CDR3 DNA reads TGTGCCAGCAGCCGCCAGAGCCCGGAGAGGAACACTGAAGCTTTCTTT. As protein: CASSRQSPERNTEAFF.